A single sample gave rise to the 2 T cell receptor beta chains below, sequenced in a study of vaccination and CD4 T cells after COVID-19. Treatment meaning: approximately nine-day PBMC culture with coronavirus spike peptide pools or control peptides (ViraFEST assay). No antigen is known for these receptors. At the Johns Hopkins FTIC core, DNA taken from cultured CD4+ T cells was sequenced by way of the Oncomine TCR Beta short-read assay. MiXCR, applied by TCRdb to the PCR reads, yields one record per CDR3 protein. The sample records around 12,000 distinct CDR3 sequences, about half being singletons. Sequencing was performed on CD4+ T cells from blood, cultured in vitro. These receptors were collected from a human donor who had recovered from COVID-19.

V and J are TRBV12-3 or TRBV12-4 and TRBJ2-3, with 10 bases that match TRBD1. Losses at the gene ends were 6 bases for V and 3 bases for J; bases not matched to a gene: 3. CDR3 length: 14 residues. CDR3 sequence reads: CASSDRGRTDTQYF. The CDR3 DNA is TGTGCCAGCAGCGACAGGGGGCGGACAGATACGCAGTATTTT.

This clonotype was seen a handful of times. The V and J genes are TRBV19 and TRBJ1-1, with D unresolved. The germline gives CDR1 LNHDA, CDR2 SQIVND (reference sequence). This CDR3 contains 13 residues. The V and J ends lost 9 bases and 1 base respectively, with 12 bases between them. CDR3 in amino acids: CASRATANTEAFF. CDR3 nucleotide sequence: TGTGCCAGCCGCGCTACAGCGAACACTGAAGCTTTCTTT.